The clone carrying this T cell receptor (beta chain) turned up a few times. The data stem from a study of blood T cell repertoires in COVID-19. Study summary: In each case, the material was cDNA or gDNA derived from T cells, B-cell-depleted T cells, or PBMCs.

Germline V gives CDR1 LNHDA, CDR2 SQIVND (reference sequence). The CDR3 is 15 residues long. Trimming removed 5 bases from V and 2 bases from J, with 16 bases in between. Original analysis: Amplifying reference gene primers gave estimates of nucleated cell counts. Profiling relied on immunoSEQ multiplex PCR, and the TCRdb table lists in-frame clones only, not all of them. The V and J calls and clone size were taken over from that table, and D and trimming were inferred from the DNA. The sample carries hundreds of thousands of clones, 70% to 90% recorded once. Participants, roughly 18 to 100 years old, spanned fewer than 30 US areas. Cohorts were determined from participant-reported clinical history.

The sample was PBMCs or T cells enriched from blood (not recorded which). This TCR came from a woman in her 40s with acute COVID-19. V and J are TRBV19 and TRBJ2-7; D is perhaps TRBD1 (6 bases). The CDR3: CASSAHSQGPYEQYF. In nucleotides, the CDR3 is TGTGCCAGTAGTGCCCATTCACAGGGCCCCTACGAGCAGTACTTC. Together with reference TRBV19 and TRBJ2-7, the CDR3 gives the full variable domain: DGGITQSPKYLFRKEGQNVTLSCEQNLNHDAMYWYRQDPGQGLRLIYYSQIVNDFQKGDIAEGYSVSREKKESFPLTVTSAQKNPTAFYLCASSAHSQGPYEQYFGPGTRLTVT.